These 17 T cell receptor beta chains originate from one sample sequenced in a study of T-cell reconstitution after alpha-beta-depleted transplantation in children. Unique molecular identifiers were incorporated into the prepared TCRbeta library. TCRdb itself ran the PCR reads through MiXCR, one entry per CDR3 protein. The sample yields 300,000 to 400,000 distinct CDR3 sequences, about 14% seen once. The source material was PBMCs, sampled from the stem cell graft. The receptors shown here come from a human donor who donated a stem cell graft to a child with Fanconi anemia.

The chain uses TRBV6-1 and TRBJ2-4, with 7 nucleotides matching TRBD2. The CDR3 is made up of 16 amino acids. The germline V gene encodes CDR1 MNHNS and CDR2 SASEGT. J was trimmed by 5 bases and V by 5 bases; bases with no gene match: 12. The CDR3 region is CASSPFGGTEENIQYF. The CDR3 DNA sequence: TGTGCCAGCAGTCCTTTCGGGGGGACGGAAGAAAACATTCAGTACTTC.

Only a few counts were recorded for this clonotype. V and J are TRBV11-2 and TRBJ2-7; D uncertain. Germline values: CDR1 SGHAT, CDR2 FQNNGV. V was shortened by 5 bases and J by 5 bases, with 16 bases between the two germline ends. There are 14 residues in the CDR3. The CDR3 DNA follows: TGTGCCAGCAGCAGAAACACCCTCCCGGACGAGCAGTACTTC. This gives the protein CASSRNTLPDEQYF.

The chain links TRBV3-1 to TRBJ2-2; the match to TRBD2 covers 8 bases. The CDR3 runs to 15 residues. Losses at the gene ends were 5 bases for V and 8 bases for J; bases not matched to a gene: 10. Per the germline V gene, CDR1 is LGHDT and CDR2 is YNNKEL (reference sequence). The DNA for the CDR3 is TGTGCCAGCAGCGACAGGACTAGCTTGGCGGGGGAGCTGTTTTTT. Translated, it gives CASSDRTSLAGELFF.

A few counts support this clonotype. The V and J genes are TRBV20-1 and TRBJ2-1, with D unclear. Trimming removed 5 bases at V and 0 bases at J, with 11 bases between. Germline V gene data show CDR1 as DFQATT and CDR2 as SNEGSKA (reference sequence). CDR3 size: 14 residues. The CDR3 region is CSAPDLSSYNEQFF. CDR3 DNA sequence: TGCAGTGCTCCGGACCTTAGCTCCTACAATGAGCAGTTCTTC.

The rearrangement uses TRBV5-1 and TRBJ1-1; D gene ambiguous. This CDR3 has 15 residues. The ends were cut back, 2 bases at V and 0 bases at J, with 11 bases in the middle. Germline CDR1 and CDR2: SGHRS and YFSETQ. The CDR3 protein is CASSLGAFMNTEAFF. The CDR3 DNA follows: TGCGCCAGCAGCTTAGGAGCCTTTATGAACACTGAAGCTTTCTTT.

This chain connects TRBV19 to TRBJ2-3, with 7 bases fitting TRBD2. Trimming at V came to 9 bases and at J to 0 bases, leaving 6 bases not matched to a gene. This CDR3 spans 14 amino acids. Germline values: CDR1 LNHDA, CDR2 SQIVND (reference sequence). This CDR3 is CASSGLSSTDTQYF. The CDR3 nucleotides read TGTGCCAGCTCGGGACTATCTAGCACAGATACGCAGTATTTT.

This clonotype showed up just a few times. The rearrangement links TRBV19 to TRBJ2-1; 8 bases align to TRBD2. This CDR3 has 15 amino acids. The ends lost 7 bases at V and 4 bases at J; junction bases unmatched: 9. Germline CDR1 LNHDA, CDR2 SQIVND (reference sequence). Written as DNA, the CDR3 is TGTGCCAGTACCCCCCGCGGGGGGATTTACAATGAGCAGTTCTTC. Its protein is CASTPRGGIYNEQFF.

This chain links TRBV29-1 with TRBJ2-5; D gene ambiguous. CDR3 length: 13 residues. V was shortened by 6 bases and J by 5 bases, with 16 bases between the two germline ends. CDR1 and CDR2 from the germline V gene are SQVTM and ANQGSEA. Written as DNA, the CDR3 is TGCAGCGTCTTAAGGGAAGGATACGAGACCCAGTACTTC. This sequence encodes CSVLREGYETQYF.

The CDR3, as DNA: TGTGCAAGTCGCTTAAAAGGAGCGGGGCACTCCTACGAGCAGTACGTC. Amino acid sequence: CASRLKGAGHSYEQYV. This chain connects TRBV12-2 to TRBJ2-7; the table gives TRBD2 as D, unverified against the DNA. TRBV12-2 is a known pseudogene. The CDR3 consists of 16 residues.

This clonotype was detected ten times or more. The chain combines TRBV4-1 with TRBJ1-2; D is undetermined. CDR3 length: 13 residues. V lost 4 bases to trimming and J lost 4 bases, with 10 bases between them. Germline CDR1 is MGHRA and CDR2 is YSYEKL. CDR3 DNA sequence: TGCGCCAGCAGCCGGGCCTTATCCTATGGCTACACCTTC. Its protein is CASSRALSYGYTF.

The genes are TRBV19 and TRBJ1-1; D is ambiguous. Trimming pared 4 bases from V and 11 bases from J, leaving 8 bases between. CDR3 length: 10 residues. Germline V gene lookup returns CDR1 LNHDA and CDR2 SQIVND (reference sequence). In nucleotides, the CDR3 is TGTGCCAGTAGTAAGGAGATGGCTTTCTTT. The encoded protein is CASSKEMAFF.

V usage is TRBV29-1 and J usage is TRBJ2-5; D gene unclear. Trimming left V 5 bases short and J 1 base short, with 8 bases between. The CDR3 is 12 amino acids. The germline gives CDR1 SQVTM, CDR2 ANQGSEA. The DNA of the CDR3 is TGCAGCGTTTACCACACCCAAGAGACCCAGTACTTC. This translates into CSVYHTQETQYF.

The genes are TRBV12-3 or TRBV12-4 and TRBJ1-4; D remains unclear. Trimming removed 2 bases from V and 7 bases from J, with 11 bases in between. The length of the CDR3 is 14 residues. CDR3 region: CASSLWSGVEKLFF. CDR3 DNA: TGTGCCAGCAGTTTATGGTCAGGCGTTGAAAAACTGTTTTTT.

The rearrangement joins TRBV20-1 to TRBJ2-3; 7 bases align to TRBD2. CDR1 and CDR2 from the germline V gene are DFQATT and SNEGSKA (reference sequence). The CDR3 runs to 16 residues. V trimming: 4 bases; J trimming: 5 bases; junction bases outside the gene matches: 15. As DNA, the CDR3 is TGCAGTGCTAAAAATAGGGCTCGACTAGCAGAAGATACGCAGTATTTT. It encodes CSAKNRARLAEDTQYF.

The CDR3 is CASSPDRYSYEQYF. The CDR3 DNA sequence: TGTGCCAGCAGCCCCGACCGATACTCCTACGAGCAGTACTTC. The chain carries TRBV7-2 and TRBJ2-7; the D is unclear. Germline CDR1 SGHTA, CDR2 FQGNSA. V lost 5 bases and J lost 0, with 11 bases in between. The CDR3 has 14 amino acids.

The chain uses TRBV27 and TRBJ2-7; D gene uncertain. V was clipped by 5 bases and J by 2 bases, with 10 bases between them. From germline, CDR1 is MNHEY and CDR2 SMNVEV (reference sequence). This CDR3 has 13 amino acids. DNA for the CDR3: TGTGCCAGCAGTGTTCTGTTTCCCTACGAGCAGTACTTC. It specifies CASSVLFPYEQYF.

The chain uses TRBV7-9 and TRBJ1-2; 9 nucleotides match TRBD1. The CDR3 totals 14 residues. The V and J ends lost 4 bases and 8 bases, in that order; junction bases with no gene match: 8. Germline CDR1 reads SEHNR; CDR2 reads FQNEAQ (reference sequence). The CDR3 sequence: CASSWGTGGEGYTF. Here the CDR3 DNA reads TGTGCCAGCAGCTGGGGCACAGGGGGCGAGGGCTACACCTTC.